This T cell receptor beta chain comes out of a study of blood T cell repertoires in COVID-19. The CDR3 loop spans 13 amino acids. V was clipped by 7 bases and J by 3 bases; unmatched bases: 6. Germline V CDR1 and CDR2: MNHEY, SVGAGI. Methods used by the authors: Amplification from reference gene primers served as the basis for estimated nucleated cell counts. Clones were read by immunoSEQ multiplex PCR, and TCRdb kept only the in-frame ones, dropping some. V, J and clone size were drawn from that table, and D and trimming were deduced from the DNA. The sample yields about 240,000 clones, roughly four fifths seen once.

The TCR was taken from a woman aged 60 to 75 with active or convalescent COVID-19. The chain is built from TRBV6-5 and TRBJ2-7, with TRBD1 identical over 7 bases. Sequenced material: peripheral blood. CDR3 DNA sequence: TGTGCCAGCACGGCAGGGGGTTACTACGAGCAGTACTTC. Residues: CASTAGGYYEQYF.